What follows are 11 T cell receptor beta chains derived from one specimen sequenced in a study of T cell changes during pregnancy in multiple sclerosis. Method: immunoSEQ multiplex PCR; TCRdb's copy keeps in-frame clones and lacks some. Of about 50,000 clones in the sample, about 94% were seen once. Specimen: CD4+ T cells from peripheral blood mononuclear cells, collected after pregnancy. These receptors originate from a female donor with multiple sclerosis, enrolled in a pregnancy study.

The J gene is TRBJ2-1, the V gene TRBV10-1, with 9 bases identical to TRBD2. V trimming: 6 bases; J trimming: 4 bases; junction bases outside the gene matches: 13. CDR3 length: 17 amino acids. In germline, CDR1 is WNHNN, CDR2 SYGVQD (reference sequence). CDR3 in amino acids: CASREGGLAGLYNEQFF. The CDR3, as DNA: TGCGCCAGCAGGGAGGGGGGCCTAGCGGGGCTATACAATGAGCAGTTCTTC.

The genes are TRBV11-2 and TRBJ2-1; 9 bases are shared with TRBD2. The length of the CDR3 is 17 residues. J was trimmed by 1 base and V by 1 base; bases with no gene match: 5. Germline V gives CDR1 SGHAT, CDR2 FQNNGV. CDR3 sequence: CASSLVAAGGSYNEQFF. CDR3 sequence (DNA): TGTGCCAGCAGCTTAGTTGCAGCGGGAGGATCCTACAATGAGCAGTTCTTC.

V usage is TRBV6-6 and J usage is TRBJ1-3; the match to TRBD1 covers 8 bases. The CDR3 totals 14 residues. In germline, CDR1 is MNHNY, CDR2 SVGAGI (reference sequence). V lost 5 bases, J lost 4 bases, and 4 bases stayed unmatched. The CDR3 reads CASSPGQGGNTIYF. CDR3 bases: TGTGCCAGCAGTCCAGGACAGGGAGGAAACACCATATATTTT.

This clone was detected a few times. CDR3 region: CASNTGSSNQPQHF. CDR3 bases: TGTGCCAGCAATACAGGGAGTAGCAATCAGCCCCAGCATTTT. The chain couples TRBV2 to TRBJ1-5, with TRBD1 as a possible D gene (6 bases). Between the trimmed V and J ends, which lost 7 bases and 0 bases, there was a span of 10 bases. Germline V lookup: CDR1 SNHLY, CDR2 FYNNEI. This CDR3 region has 14 residues.

This sequence joins TRBV4-2 and TRBJ1-3; D unresolved. Deletions cut 0 bases from V and 0 bases from J, with 18 bases between. Germline V lookup: CDR1 LGHNA, CDR2 YNFKEQ. This CDR3 is built from 19 residues. This CDR3 reads CASSQESGAGLLSGNTIYF. The CDR3 DNA is TGTGCCAGCAGCCAAGAAAGCGGCGCCGGTCTCCTCTCTGGAAACACCATATATTTT.

This clone was recorded only once. The V and J genes are TRBV9 and TRBJ1-3, with D possibly being TRBD1 (6 bases). V was cut by 0 bases and J by 4 bases, with 8 bases left in between. Germline CDR1 is SGDLS and CDR2 is YYNGEE. This CDR3 region has 14 residues. CDR3 sequence (DNA): TGTGCCAGCAGCGTAGACAGGGCGGGAAACACCATATATTTT. Its protein product is CASSVDRAGNTIYF.

The CDR3 protein is CASSIGLGEFF. The CDR3 DNA is TGTGCCAGTAGTATCGGACTAGGGGAGTTCTTC. The rearrangement uses TRBV19 and TRBJ2-1, with 7 bases fitting TRBD2. The CDR3 extends over 11 amino acids. Looked up from germline, CDR1 is LNHDA and CDR2 is SQIVND (reference sequence). Unmatched junction bases numbered 4, after V lost 3 bases and J lost 14 bases.

The chain combines TRBV19 with TRBJ1-5; D not certain. Trimming removed 3 bases from V and 0 bases from J, with 12 bases in between. The CDR3 is 16 amino acids. Germline CDR1 LNHDA, CDR2 SQIVND (reference sequence). CDR3 loop: CASSISRSYSNQPQHF. The CDR3 region has the DNA TGTGCCAGTAGTATCTCTCGGTCATATAGCAATCAGCCCCAGCATTTT.

The rearrangement joins TRBV5-4 to TRBJ2-2; D not certain. Trimming stripped 0 bases from V and 3 bases from J, with 9 bases between. The CDR3 has 15 residues. CDR1 and CDR2 from the germline V gene are SGHNT and YYREEE (reference sequence). CDR3 DNA: TGTGCCAGCAGCTTGGCCCGCAGTGACACCGGGGAGCTGTTTTTT. Its translation: CASSLARSDTGELFF.

The genes are TRBV18 and TRBJ2-1, with 8 bases aligning to TRBD1. V lost 3 bases to trimming and J lost 8 bases; unmatched junction nucleotides: 6. The CDR3 has 14 residues. Looked up from germline, CDR1 is KGHSH and CDR2 is LQKENI. The CDR3 region has the DNA TGTGCCAGCTCACCCGACAGGGGTGGGGATGAGCAGTTCTTC. Protein sequence: CASSPDRGGDEQFF.

This clone was seen a single time. The chain is built from TRBV7-2 and TRBJ1-2, with a weak D call TRBD1 (6 bases). The CDR3 has 14 amino acids. Trimming stripped 4 bases from V and 1 base from J, with 10 bases between. Germline CDR1 SGHTA, CDR2 FQGNSA. The CDR3 sequence is CASSSGAHNYGYTF. Here the CDR3 DNA reads TGTGCCAGCAGCTCAGGGGCGCATAACTATGGCTACACCTTC.